The TCR beta chain under discussion was sequenced for a study of cytomegalovirus exposure and HLA in healthy donors. The CDR3 runs to 14 residues. With V trimmed by 2 bases and J by 4 bases, 4 bases remained unmatched. In germline, CDR1 is SGHRS, CDR2 YFSETQ. When sampled, the donors appeared nominally healthy, though they likely had unrecorded immune exposures. The study ran its PCR with 60 Vbeta and 13 Jbeta primers. TCRdb's copy holds only in-frame clones and misses some; the assay was immunoSEQ multiplex PCR. Seen here are about 150,000 clones, around 65% observed once, and the top ten hold 3%. This clone showed up just once.

The J gene is TRBJ1-1, the V gene TRBV5-1; 8 bases line up with TRBD1. The sequencing sample was made of PBMCs. The source of this sequence is a woman aged 25 to 39 in good health and CMV-seropositive. CDR3 coding DNA: TGCGCCAGCAGCTTTCAGGGGGCTATCACTGAAGCTTTCTTT. Its translation: CASSFQGAITEAFF.